The source of this T cell receptor (beta chain) is a study of spatial heterogeneity in lung cancer. Time point meaning: sample taken at primary tumor resection. 72 TRACERx patients with early, untreated non-small cell lung cancer donated samples. Without sorting, whole RNA was sequenced from tumor, nontumor lung or frozen PBMC. Unique molecular identifiers tagged every individual TCR cDNA molecule. Using its own MiXCR run on the 5' RACE reads, TCRdb lists one record per CDR3 protein. Here the sample spans about 92,000 distinct CDR3 sequences, approximately 12% being singletons. Unmatched junction bases numbered 10, after V lost 8 bases and J lost 5 bases. The CDR3 loop spans 14 amino acids. Germline V gene sequence: CDR1 SGHTA, CDR2 FQGNSA.

The clonotype originates from a male donor with early-stage non-small cell lung cancer. The sample consisted of PBMCs, taken at surgery. This rearrangement joins TRBV7-2 to TRBJ2-5; 8 positions match TRBD2. This CDR3 is CASGRERESETQYF. Here the CDR3 DNA reads TGTGCCAGCGGCCGGGAGCGGGAGTCGGAGACCCAGTACTTC.